This T cell receptor beta chain was recorded in a study of CD8+ T cells in alopecia areata. Study conclusions and caveats: Patients shared TCRs less clearly than mice did, possibly for HLA-related reasons. Normal skin's resident alphabeta T cells are also sequenced in scalp samples. Lesional scalp, especially alopecia totalis/universalis, showed higher clonality than normal scalp.

Comments on this clone: Its target is unknown.

After isolation, RNA underwent reverse transcription to generate cDNA as the sequencing template. Only in-frame clones appear in the TCRdb table, and some are missing; sequencing was by immunoSEQ multiplex PCR. Of 110,000 or so clones listed, 55% to 80% are singletons. The CDR3 spans 15 residues. V was clipped by 4 bases and J by 5 bases; unmatched bases: 6. Germline V gene data show CDR1 as MNHNS and CDR2 as SASEGT. CD4+ and CD8+ T cells were sorted from PBMCs stained for CD3, CD4 and CD8. The sequence derives from a human donor in good health. V and J are TRBV6-1 and TRBJ2-3; 10 positions match TRBD1. Specimen: CD4+ T cells sorted from blood. DNA for the CDR3: TGTGCCAGCAGTGCCCGACAGGGGGCCGGAGATACGCAGTATTTT. This gives the protein CASSARQGAGDTQYF.